This entry lists 25 T cell receptor beta chains sequenced from one sample in a study of cytomegalovirus exposure and HLA in healthy donors. Primers: 60 Vbeta forward and 13 Jbeta reverse. Only in-frame clones appear in the TCRdb table, and some are missing; sequencing was by immunoSEQ multiplex PCR. The repertoire holds approximately 140,000 clones, with over 70% as singletons. Sequencing was performed on PBMCs. The receptor source for this set is a woman between 35 and 50 years old in good health and CMV-seronegative.

The chain recombines TRBV5-1 with TRBJ2-5, with TRBD2 matching over 13 bases. V dropped 3 bases and J dropped 5; count of bases not matched to a gene: 4. This CDR3 is built from 15 residues. The germline CDR1 and CDR2 sequences are SGHRS and YFSETQ. CDR3 DNA: TGCGCCAGCAGCTCCCGGACTAGCGGGGGTGAGACCCAGTACTTC. Encoded protein: CASSSRTSGGETQYF.

The genes are TRBV7-6 and TRBJ2-7; no definite D call. This CDR3 has 15 amino acids. The V end was cut by 1 base, the J end by 2 bases, with 12 bases between. Looked up from germline, CDR1 is SGHVS and CDR2 is FNYEAQ. CDR3 coding DNA: TGTGCCAGCAGCTTAGAGGCGGCTTGGACCTACGAGCAGTACTTC. Encoded protein: CASSLEAAWTYEQYF.

V and J are TRBV27 and TRBJ2-7; 11 bases agree with TRBD2. CDR1 and CDR2 from the germline V gene are MNHEY and SMNVEV (reference sequence). The V segment lost 5 bases and the J segment 1 base; nucleotides outside the gene matches: 4. CDR3 size: 15 residues. The CDR3 reads CASSPRLAGSYEQYF. The DNA for the CDR3 is TGTGCCAGCAGTCCCCGACTAGCGGGATCCTACGAGCAGTACTTC.

The rearrangement links TRBV4-2 to TRBJ2-5, with 9 nucleotides matching TRBD2. This CDR3 has 16 amino acids. The ends lost 2 bases at V and 1 base at J; junction bases unmatched: 5. Germline values: CDR1 LGHNA, CDR2 YNFKEQ. CDR3 amino acids: CASSQRGTSLQETQYF. The CDR3 nucleotides read TGTGCCAGCAGCCAAAGGGGGACTAGCCTCCAAGAGACCCAGTACTTC.

This sequence joins TRBV28 and TRBJ2-7, with TRBD2 identical over 8 bases. The germline CDR1 and CDR2 sequences are MDHEN and SYDVKM. The CDR3 sequence is 15 residues long. V lost 4 bases to trimming and J lost 5 bases; unmatched junction nucleotides: 10. CDR3 residues: CASSSGGGGVHEQYF. The CDR3, as DNA: TGTGCCAGCAGTTCGGGGGGGGGAGGGGTCCACGAGCAGTACTTC.

The sample holds a few counts of this clone. V usage is TRBV4-3 and J usage is TRBJ2-4, with TRBD1 as a possible D gene (6 bases). The germline V and J ends were trimmed by 0 bases and 10 bases, with 13 bases remaining between them. The CDR3 length is 14 residues. Germline V gives CDR1 LGHNA, CDR2 YSLEER. This CDR3 reads CASSQEGVRGIQYF. In DNA, the CDR3 is TGCGCCAGCAGCCAAGAAGGCGTCAGGGGTATTCAGTACTTC.

A single count supports this clone. J is TRBJ2-4 and V is TRBV5-6, with D tentatively TRBD1 (5 bases). This CDR3 contains 14 residues. V lost 0 bases and J 8 bases, leaving 12 bases between the germline ends. Germline values: CDR1 SGHDT, CDR2 YYEEEE. CDR3 sequence (DNA): TGTGCCAGCAGCTTGGGGCAGGGTTCTGACATTCAGTACTTC. Its protein product is CASSLGQGSDIQYF.

This clone was recorded once. V and J are TRBV28 and TRBJ1-1; TRBD1 aligns across 7 bases. Germline V gives CDR1 MDHEN, CDR2 SYDVKM. V dropped 6 bases and J dropped 3; count of bases not matched to a gene: 4. The CDR3 loop spans 13 amino acids. The CDR3 DNA reads as TGTGCCAGCAGAAAACAGGGGCACACTGAAGCTTTCTTT. As protein: CASRKQGHTEAFF.

The J gene is TRBJ2-6, the V gene TRBV5-1; D remains ambiguous. The V end lost 2 bases, the J end lost 2 bases, and 11 bases lay between the germline ends. This CDR3 has 16 residues. Germline V gives CDR1 SGHRS, CDR2 YFSETQ. CDR3 bases: TGCGCCAGCAGCTTTCCCGGTGAGGCTGGGGCCAACGTCCTGACTTTC. Amino acid sequence: CASSFPGEAGANVLTF.

This clone has more than one count but fewer than ten. J is TRBJ2-7 and V is TRBV7-8; 10 nucleotides match TRBD2. This CDR3 comprises 14 residues. Looked up from germline, CDR1 is SGHVS and CDR2 is FQNEAQ. V gave up 5 bases and J gave up 3 bases; unmatched junction bases: 4. Here the CDR3 DNA reads TGTGCCAGCAGCGCTAGCGGGGGCCTCTACGAGCAGTACTTC. This encodes CASSASGGLYEQYF.

DNA of the CDR3: TGTGCCAGCAGCGTAGCGGGAAGCCCTCTAGCGGGGGGCTACAATGAGCAGTTCTTC. Protein product: CASSVAGSPLAGGYNEQFF. This chain connects TRBV9 to TRBJ2-1; the match to TRBD2 covers 11 bases. This CDR3 region has 19 residues. After removal of 0 bases from V and 3 bases from J, the junction contained 11 bases not matched to a gene. Germline-derived CDR1 and CDR2 are SGDLS and YYNGEE.

This sequence joins TRBV7-9 and TRBJ2-7; a possible D gene is TRBD1 (6 bases). The V gene's germline CDR1 is SEHNR and CDR2 FQNEAQ (reference sequence). Between the trimmed V and J ends, which lost 0 bases and 3 bases, there was a span of 15 bases. This CDR3 spans 16 amino acids. In DNA, the CDR3 is TGTGCCAGCAGCTTAGCTAAATCGGACAGCGTCTACGAGCAGTACTTC. As protein: CASSLAKSDSVYEQYF.

The CDR3 loop reads CASSLDQGYGYTF. CDR3 sequence (DNA): TGTGCCAGCAGCTTGGACCAGGGGTATGGCTACACCTTC. The chain uses TRBV5-4 and TRBJ1-2; D may be TRBD1 (6 bases). The CDR3 totals 13 residues. V shed 0 bases and J shed 5 bases, with 8 bases lying between them. Germline CDR1 SGHNT, CDR2 YYREEE (reference sequence).

In this sample, this clone turned up a few times. CDR3: CASSEGTGSPEAFF. CDR3 bases: TGTGCCAGCAGCGAGGGGACAGGGTCCCCTGAAGCTTTCTTT. The chain joins TRBV2 to TRBJ1-1; 9 nucleotides line up with TRBD1. CDR1 and CDR2 from the germline V gene are SNHLY and FYNNEI. The CDR3 spans 14 residues. V lost 6 bases, J lost 6 bases, and 8 bases stayed unmatched.

This clone has just one count. The chain uses TRBV4-3 and TRBJ2-2; 8 bases align to TRBD2. Germline trimming cut 3 bases from V and 4 bases from J; bases unmatched to any gene: 13. Germline V CDR1 and CDR2: LGHNA, YSLEER. The CDR3 length is 18 residues. The CDR3 region is CASSHTGGAALGTGELFF. The CDR3 DNA reads TGCGCCAGCAGCCACACGGGGGGGGCAGCGTTGGGCACCGGGGAGCTGTTTTTT.

In its sample, this clone was seen a few times. This sequence joins TRBV5-4 and TRBJ1-3; unclear D gene. Germline CDR1 reads SGHNT; CDR2 reads YYREEE (reference sequence). The V and J ends lost 4 bases and 3 bases respectively, with 11 bases between them. The length of the CDR3 is 14 residues. This chain's CDR3 is CASSRGPDGNTIYF. In DNA, the CDR3 is TGTGCCAGCAGCCGCGGTCCCGATGGAAACACCATATATTTT.

This chain joins TRBV15 and TRBJ1-1; 7 bases are shared with TRBD1. This CDR3 is 13 amino acids long. The ends lost 5 bases at V and 1 base at J; junction bases unmatched: 1. The germline CDR1 and CDR2 sequences are LNHNV and YYDKDF (reference sequence). In DNA, the CDR3 is TGTGCCACCAGCTGGGACAGGAACACTGAAGCTTTCTTT. It encodes CATSWDRNTEAFF. Full variable domain (remainder filled in from reference TRBV15 and TRBJ1-1): DAMVIQNPRYQVTQFGKPVTLSCSQTLNHNVMYWYQQKSSQAPKLLFHYYDKDFNNEADTPDNFQSRRPNTSFCFLDIRSPGLGDTAMYLCATSWDRNTEAFFGQGTRLTVV.

Only one count was recorded for this clone. The genes are TRBV7-9 and TRBJ2-2; 12 bases line up with TRBD1. Germline CDR1 is SEHNR and CDR2 is FQNEAQ (reference sequence). CDR3 length: 17 residues. Unmatched junction bases numbered 8, after V lost 5 bases and J lost 4 bases. In nucleotides, the CDR3 is TGTGCCAGCAGCCCGGCGCCGGGACAGGGGGCCACCGGGGAGCTGTTTTTT. Its translation is CASSPAPGQGATGELFF.

The chain has TRBV5-1 and TRBJ2-5; 9 nucleotides agree with TRBD2. V lost 2 bases, J lost 1 base, and 6 bases stayed unmatched. Germline V CDR1 and CDR2: SGHRS, YFSETQ. This CDR3 region has 16 residues. DNA of the CDR3: TGCGCCAGCAGCTTTGGTAGCGGGGGACCCCAAGAGACCCAGTACTTC. This sequence encodes CASSFGSGGPQETQYF. Filled out from reference TRBV5-1 and TRBJ2-5, the complete variable domain reads KAGVTQTPRYLIKTRGQQVTLSCSPISGHRSVSWYQQTPGQGLQFLFEYFSETQRNKGNFPGRFSGRQFSNSRSEMNVSTLELGDSALYLCASSFGSGGPQETQYFGPGTRLLVL.

V and J are TRBV4-1 and TRBJ1-6; weak D call: TRBD1 (6 bases). Trimming took off 5 bases at V and 9 bases at J, with 14 bases between the two ends. Germline-derived CDR1 and CDR2 are MGHRA and YSYEKL. The length of the CDR3 is 14 residues. Here the CDR3 DNA reads TGCGCCAGCAGCACGGACAGCCTCACTTCACCCCTCCACTTT. Translated: CASSTDSLTSPLHF.

The chain is built from TRBV7-2 and TRBJ1-2; D call uncertain. Germline V gene sequence: CDR1 SGHTA, CDR2 FQGNSA. The length of the CDR3 is 14 residues. The V end lost 10 bases, the J end lost 0 bases, and 15 bases lay between the germline ends. CDR3 region: CAIIGSGANYGYTF. The CDR3 DNA reads as TGTGCCATCATTGGGTCCGGAGCTAACTATGGCTACACCTTC.

CDR3 bases: TGCGCCAGCAGCTTGGCCCCGGCGGGCGGTGGCGGGACCTACAATGAGCAGTTCTTC. It translates to CASSLAPAGGGGTYNEQFF. V gene TRBV5-1 combines with J gene TRBJ2-1, with D possibly being TRBD2 (6 bases). Trimming shortened V by 0 bases and J by 2 bases, and 21 bases separated the two germline ends. The germline V gene encodes CDR1 SGHRS and CDR2 YFSETQ. CDR3 length equals 19 residues. Together with reference TRBV5-1 and TRBJ2-1, the CDR3 gives the full variable domain: KAGVTQTPRYLIKTRGQQVTLSCSPISGHRSVSWYQQTPGQGLQFLFEYFSETQRNKGNFPGRFSGRQFSNSRSEMNVSTLELGDSALYLCASSLAPAGGGGTYNEQFFGPGTRLTVL.

The rearrangement links TRBV27 to TRBJ1-1; 7 bases align to TRBD1. Germline V gene lookup returns CDR1 MNHEY and CDR2 SMNVEV (reference sequence). CDR3 length equals 19 residues. After removal of 3 bases from V and 10 bases from J, the junction contained 26 bases not matched to a gene. As DNA, the CDR3 is TGTGCCAGCAGTTTGCGGGGACAGAAACTAACCCCCAGGGTAAGAGGAGCTTTCTTT. This translates into CASSLRGQKLTPRVRGAFF.

The chain has TRBV5-6 and TRBJ2-7, with 8 positions matching TRBD2. The germline CDR1 and CDR2 sequences are SGHDT and YYEEEE. CDR3 size: 14 residues. V trimming: 4 bases; J trimming: 2 bases; junction bases outside the gene matches: 5. The CDR3 protein is CASSRDGRAYEQYF. CDR3 nucleotides: TGTGCCAGCAGCCGGGACGGGAGGGCCTACGAGCAGTACTTC.

The chain couples TRBV18 to TRBJ1-2; D is ambiguous. The CDR3 length is 13 residues. The ends were cut back, 4 bases at V and 2 bases at J, with 8 bases in the middle. The germline V gene has CDR1 KGHSH and CDR2 LQKENI. CDR3 sequence reads: CASSRQRNYGYTF. In DNA, the CDR3 is TGTGCCAGCTCACGCCAGAGGAACTATGGCTACACCTTC.